The 20 T cell receptor beta chains below come from one sample, sequenced in a study of blood T cell repertoires in COVID-19 (dated by TCRdb to about 2020). Libraries were made using the immunoSEQ multiplex PCR assay. In its TCRdb copy, this immuneACCESS table keeps in-frame sequences only and misses some clones. Where compared with another copy, unresolved V genes explain less than half of these, and the others have no known cause. The sample table shows over 100,000 clones, and about 90% are seen once. The leading ten clones occupy around 2% of the sample. Material: peripheral blood. These receptors were taken from a middle-aged man with active COVID-19.

The chain joins TRBV4-2 to TRBJ1-2, with TRBD1 matching over 8 bases. The length of the CDR3 is 13 residues. CDR1 is LGHNA, CDR2 YNFKEQ, per germline. After removal of 5 bases from V and 8 bases from J, the junction contained 7 bases not matched to a gene. The CDR3, as DNA: TGTGCCAGCAGCACCCAGGGGGCCAGAGGCTACACCTTC. Translation gives CASSTQGARGYTF.

This clone was counted once. The V and J genes are TRBV5-1 and TRBJ2-5; 10 nucleotides align to TRBD2. The CDR3 has 13 residues. Germline V gives CDR1 SGHRS, CDR2 YFSETQ. With V trimmed by 2 bases and J by 5 bases, 0 bases remained unmatched. CDR3 coding DNA: TGCGCCAGCAGCTTTAGCGGGGGGGAGACCCAGTACTTC. Its protein product is CASSFSGGETQYF.

CDR3 protein: CASGSGRWGNYGYTF. The DNA for the CDR3 is TGTGCCAGCGGGAGCGGAAGATGGGGTAACTATGGCTACACCTTC. The chain is built from TRBV6-5 and TRBJ1-2, with D uncertain. This CDR3 has 15 amino acids. V was pared by 8 bases and J by 1 base, with 17 bases between. CDR1 is MNHEY and CDR2 is SVGAGI in the germline V gene.

This clone has more than one count but fewer than ten. This rearrangement joins TRBV5-6 to TRBJ2-7, with TRBD1 identical over 8 bases. V shed 0 bases, J shed 3 bases, and the junction held 5 bases outside the gene matches. This CDR3 has 15 residues. Per germline, CDR1 SGHDT and CDR2 YYEEEE. CDR3 DNA: TGTGCCAGCAGCTTGGCAACCGGACAGGGCTACGAGCAGTACTTC. It is translated as CASSLATGQGYEQYF.

The chain recombines TRBV9 with TRBJ2-3; TRBD2 matches at 9 bases. Trimming took 1 base from V and 0 from J; bases not matched to a gene: 3. Germline CDR1 and CDR2: SGDLS and YYNGEE. CDR3 length equals 16 residues. CDR3 residues: CASSVSSGGSTDTQYF. In DNA form, the CDR3 reads TGTGCCAGCAGCGTAAGTAGCGGGGGCAGCACAGATACGCAGTATTTT.

The gene calls are TRBV10-1 and TRBJ2-3, with D perhaps matching TRBD1 (5 bases). CDR3 length equals 16 residues. Trimming removed 3 bases at V and 2 bases at J, with 15 bases between. Germline V gene data show CDR1 as WNHNN and CDR2 as SYGVQD (reference sequence). The CDR3 nucleotides are TGCGCCAGCAGTGACAGACAGAAAACCCACACAGATACGCAGTATTTT. Translated, it gives CASSDRQKTHTDTQYF.

The chain is built from TRBV29-1 and TRBJ2-5; 7 nucleotides line up with TRBD1. CDR1 and CDR2 (germline): SQVTM, ANQGSEA. CDR3 length equals 13 residues. The V segment lost 4 bases and the J segment 5 bases; nucleotides outside the gene matches: 7. The CDR3 DNA follows: TGCAGCGTTGCTGACAGGGCTCCTGAGACCCAGTACTTC. Protein product: CSVADRAPETQYF.

This chain links TRBV10-3 with TRBJ2-1; 7 nucleotides line up with TRBD1. The CDR3 is 15 amino acids. Germline lookup yields CDR1 ENHRY and CDR2 SYGVKD. V dropped 10 bases and J dropped 6; count of bases not matched to a gene: 15. CDR3: CATVRIQGSGNEQFF. The CDR3 bases are TGTGCCACCGTAAGAATACAGGGGTCGGGCAATGAGCAGTTCTTC.

The V call is TRBV2, the J call TRBJ2-1; 12 nucleotides agree with TRBD2. This CDR3 spans 18 amino acids. Germline CDR1 SNHLY, CDR2 FYNNEI. J lost 9 bases, V lost 4 bases, and 16 bases had no gene match. The CDR3 bases are TGTGCCAGCAGTGGCCTAGCGGGGGGGCGTCTTTTTTTCGGTGAGCAGTTCTTC. Translating gives CASSGLAGGRLFFGEQFF.

The V gene is TRBV27, the J gene TRBJ1-5, with 7 bases aligning to TRBD1. The V and J ends lost 5 bases and 4 bases, in that order; junction bases with no gene match: 5. CDR1 is MNHEY and CDR2 is SMNVEV in the germline V gene (reference sequence). The CDR3 is made up of 14 amino acids. The CDR3 DNA follows: TGTGCCAGCAGTACCCTGACAGGGAATCAGCCCCAGCATTTT. It translates to CASSTLTGNQPQHF.

CDR3 bases: TGTGCCAGCAGGCCCAAGGGGCGCGGGGAGCTGTTTTTT. This translates into CASRPKGRGELFF. V and J are TRBV6-5 and TRBJ2-2, with D perhaps TRBD1 (5 bases). The V and J ends lost 6 bases and 7 bases respectively, with 12 bases between them. This CDR3 comprises 13 residues. The germline gives CDR1 MNHEY, CDR2 SVGAGI.

The V call is TRBV6-6, the J call TRBJ2-5; possibly TRBD1 for D (6 bases). The length of the CDR3 is 17 residues. The V end lost 5 bases, the J end lost 1 base, and 20 bases lay between the germline ends. The V gene's germline CDR1 is MNHNY and CDR2 SVGAGI (reference sequence). The CDR3 loop is CASSQPGTPEFQETQYF. In DNA, the CDR3 is TGTGCCAGCAGTCAGCCCGGGACACCTGAATTCCAAGAGACCCAGTACTTC.

The chain has TRBV5-6 and TRBJ2-1, with 9 bases lining up with TRBD1. Germline V gives CDR1 SGHDT, CDR2 YYEEEE. Unmatched junction bases numbered 8, after V lost 3 bases and J lost 4 bases. The CDR3 sequence is 16 residues long. CDR3 sequence: CASSSTGGPSYNEQFF. CDR3 sequence (DNA): TGTGCCAGCAGCTCGACAGGGGGGCCCTCATACAATGAGCAGTTCTTC.

V is TRBV27 and J is TRBJ1-2; D uncertain. The CDR3 spans 14 residues. CDR1 is MNHEY and CDR2 is SMNVEV in the germline V gene (reference sequence). V was trimmed by 2 bases and J by 4 bases, leaving 11 bases between them. CDR3 in amino acids: CASSLRGRGYGYTF. DNA of the CDR3: TGTGCCAGCAGTTTAAGAGGGAGAGGCTATGGCTACACCTTC.

The chain recombines TRBV9 with TRBJ1-6; tentatively, D is TRBD1 (5 bases). Trimming pared 5 bases from V and 10 bases from J, leaving 16 bases between. The CDR3 has 14 residues. Germline CDR1 reads SGDLS; CDR2 reads YYNGEE. The CDR3 nucleotides are TGTGCCAGCAGTGGAGGGGCAGCTTCCTCACCCCTCCACTTT. Encoded protein: CASSGGAASSPLHF.

V gene TRBV21-1 combines with J gene TRBJ1-4; the listed D gene, TRBD1, was not tested against the DNA. TRBV21-1 constitutes a pseudogene. CDR3 size: 16 residues. The CDR3 loop is CASSARQRTTNEKLFF. The CDR3 coding sequence is TGTGCCAGCAGCGCCCGACAGCGAACAACTAATGAAAAACTGTTTTTT.

The rearrangement joins TRBV30 to TRBJ2-7; 10 nucleotides align to TRBD1. V trimming: 2 bases; J trimming: 2 bases; junction bases outside the gene matches: 3. The CDR3 loop spans 14 amino acids. CDR1 is GTSNPN and CDR2 is SVGIG in the germline V gene (reference sequence). CDR3 amino acids: CAWSQDRGAYEQYF. In nucleotides, the CDR3 is TGTGCCTGGAGTCAGGACAGGGGGGCCTACGAGCAGTACTTC.

J is TRBJ1-1 and V is TRBV3-1 (or the pseudogene TRBV3-2), with D unresolved. CDR1 is LGHDT and CDR2 is YNNKEL in the germline V gene (reference sequence). This CDR3 is built from 12 residues. Trimming cost V 3 bases and J 7 bases, with 9 bases left between them. Here the CDR3 DNA reads TGTGCCAGCAGCCAGGGAGGCCTTGAAGCTTTCTTT. Translating it yields CASSQGGLEAFF.

The chain recombines TRBV10-3 with TRBJ1-5; 8 bases are shared with TRBD1. Germline V gene data show CDR1 as ENHRY and CDR2 as SYGVKD. Trimming at V came to 4 bases and at J to 0 bases, leaving 2 bases not matched to a gene. CDR3 length equals 15 residues. In DNA, the CDR3 is TGTGCCATCAGTGGGACAGGGAATAGCAATCAGCCCCAGCATTTT. Its translation: CAISGTGNSNQPQHF.

V gene TRBV21-1 combines with J gene TRBJ2-7; no DNA check was done on the table's D call, TRBD2. TRBV21-1 is a recognized pseudogene. The CDR3 has 16 residues. CDR3 sequence reads: CASSKVAGSAGYEQYF. DNA of the CDR3: TGTGCCAGCAGCAAAGTGGCGGGGTCCGCCGGATACGAGCAGTACTTC.